This note documents a single TCR beta chain sequence. Its antigen is as yet unknown. This entry belongs to a study of T cell responses to AZD1222 COVID-19 vaccine. Study-level points and caveats: Nearly half of spike-specific TCRs reportedly target variant regions that are unmutated in the B.1.351 and B.1.1.7 variants. The number of AZD1222 recipients seropositive at baseline was only six. Spike-specific TCR repertoires showed rising breadth and depth after two AZD1222 doses.

The protocol was immunoSEQ multiplex PCR, while the TCRdb copy is restricted to in-frame clones and leaves out a portion. The table has about 120,000 clones, 75% to 90% seen once. Pooling was applied to second doses at about 4 or about 12 weeks. This CDR3 region has 11 residues. V shed 3 bases and J shed 5 bases, with 5 bases lying between them. Germline assignment: CDR1 SGHDT and CDR2 YYEEEE. This sequence originates from an adult who received the AZD1222 COVID-19 vaccine. The sample was peripheral blood, taken 28 days after the second AZD1222 dose. The genes are TRBV5-6 and TRBJ1-2, with unresolved D. This chain's CDR3 is CASSYSYGYTF. The CDR3 nucleotides are TGTGCCAGCAGCTACAGTTATGGCTACACCTTC.